This T cell receptor beta chain was captured by sequencing in a study of beta chain features in type 1 diabetes. Broader study findings: Patients with Type 1 diabetes showed moderately but significantly shorter TCRB CDR3s in all four CD4+ subsets. Equally in patients and controls, PCR might preferentially amplify shorter templates. Compared to healthy donors, patients appeared to have naive, central memory and Treg TCRB repertoires that were more alike. VDJ junctions from patients with type 1 diabetes contained fewer insertions and more deletions.

Each of the CD4+ naive, central memory, regulatory and stem cell-like memory populations was sorted via CD45RO/CCR7/CD25/CD127/CD95/CD27. The CDR3 contains 15 residues. V lost 1 base and J lost 0; bases outside the gene matches: 3. Germline V gene lookup returns CDR1 SGHNT and CDR2 YYREEE (reference sequence). A few counts support this clone. Its antigen is not known. The authors reverse transcribed all of the isolated RNA, so sequencing captured expressed TCRB transcripts. Some clones are missing from TCRdb's copy, which holds only in-frame ones; the method was immunoSEQ multiplex PCR. The table includes 640,000 or so clones, about an eighth detected once.

The chain links TRBV5-4 to TRBJ2-7; TRBD1 aligns across 8 bases. This TCR came from a man aged 18 to 29 with type 1 diabetes. Sequencing input: naive CD4+ T cells from blood. CDR3 region: CASSLRTGSSYEQYF. Here the CDR3 DNA reads TGTGCCAGCAGCTTGAGGACAGGGAGCTCCTACGAGCAGTACTTC.